The 4 T cell receptor beta chains below all came from one sample that was sequenced in a study of cytomegalovirus exposure and HLA in healthy donors. Vbeta (60) and Jbeta (13) primers were used in the PCR. The assay was immunoSEQ multiplex PCR, and TCRdb's table has in-frame clones only and misses some. This sample has 100,000 to 150,000 clones, with 74% found just once. The material sequenced was PBMCs. The receptors originated from a woman in her fifties or sixties in good health and CMV-seropositive.

V usage is TRBV15 and J usage is TRBJ2-1; D remains unclear. V was shortened by 0 bases and J by 3 bases, with 12 bases between the two germline ends. Germline CDR1 LNHNV, CDR2 YYDKDF (reference sequence). The CDR3 runs 16 residues. DNA for the CDR3: TGTGCCACCAGCAGAGATGTAACAGCAAGCTACAATGAGCAGTTCTTC. Protein product: CATSRDVTASYNEQFF.

In nucleotides, the CDR3 is TGTGCCAGCAGCACTGACAGGGAGCCCCAGCATTTT. Translated: CASSTDREPQHF. The chain couples TRBV7-9 to TRBJ1-5; 7 positions match TRBD1. Germline lookup yields CDR1 SEHNR and CDR2 FQNEAQ (reference sequence). This CDR3 contains 12 residues. V gave up 5 bases and J gave up 8 bases; unmatched junction bases: 3.

This clone was seen at least ten times. The chain carries TRBV6-6 and TRBJ1-3, with 7 positions matching TRBD1. V lost 7 bases to trimming and J lost 0 bases; unmatched junction nucleotides: 6. The germline gives CDR1 MNHNY, CDR2 SVGAGI (reference sequence). CDR3 size: 15 residues. CDR3 nucleotides: TGTGCCAGCATTCTACAGGGGACCTCTGGAAACACCATATATTTT. It codes for CASILQGTSGNTIYF.

This chain links TRBV7-9 with TRBJ1-2; a weak D match, TRBD1 (6 bases). Germline loops: CDR1 SEHNR, CDR2 FQNEAQ (reference sequence). The CDR3 is made up of 15 amino acids. The V and J ends lost 5 bases and 4 bases respectively, with 17 bases between them. CDR3 in amino acids: CASSHLDRPSYGYTF. In nucleotides, the CDR3 is TGTGCCAGCAGCCATTTAGACAGGCCCTCCTATGGCTACACCTTC.